Sequencing of this TCR beta chain was carried out in a study of OX40 agonist ivuxolimab in advanced cancers. Study information: The patients' treatment was ivuxolimab, an agonistic anti-OX40 (CD134) antibody. Study observations and caveats: Expanded peripheral T cell antigen specificity was not determined.

Repertoires were generated with immunoSEQ multiplex PCR, while TCRdb's copy carries only in-frame clones and drops some. This table holds some 55,000 clones, about 89% found once. The germline V and J ends were trimmed by 2 bases and 4 bases, with 5 bases remaining between them. This CDR3 comprises 13 residues. This clone is a singleton in its sample. Its antigen is not identified. Blood sampling was done at baseline, cycle 4 day 1, and cycle 7 day 1. This chain uses TRBV23-1 with TRBJ2-2; D might be TRBD2 (5 bases). TRBV23-1 falls under the ORF class, with uncertain function. This receptor was taken from an adult with an advanced solid tumor such as melanoma, head and neck, liver or kidney cancer. Sequences were derived from CD4+ or CD8+ T cells sorted from blood, sampled in a trial of the OX40 agonist ivuxolimab. The CDR3 DNA sequence: TGCGCCAGCAGTCAAGAGGGCACCGGGGAGCTGTTTTTT. Translation gives CASSQEGTGELFF.